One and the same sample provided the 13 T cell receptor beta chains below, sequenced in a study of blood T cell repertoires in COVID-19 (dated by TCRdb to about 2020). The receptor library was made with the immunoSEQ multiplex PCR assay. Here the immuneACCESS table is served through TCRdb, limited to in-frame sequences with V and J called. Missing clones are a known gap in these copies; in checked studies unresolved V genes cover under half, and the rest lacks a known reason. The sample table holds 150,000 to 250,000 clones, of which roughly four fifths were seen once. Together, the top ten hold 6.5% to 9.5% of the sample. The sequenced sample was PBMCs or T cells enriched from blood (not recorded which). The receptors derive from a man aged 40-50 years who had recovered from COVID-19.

The CDR3: CASSIDPVYGYTF. CDR3 coding DNA: TGTGCCAGTAGTATAGATCCTGTCTATGGCTACACCTTC. The chain carries TRBV19 and TRBJ1-2; D is uncertain. Germline assignment: CDR1 LNHDA and CDR2 SQIVND (reference sequence). The CDR3 extends over 13 amino acids. V gave up 0 bases and J gave up 4 bases, with 6 bases separating them.

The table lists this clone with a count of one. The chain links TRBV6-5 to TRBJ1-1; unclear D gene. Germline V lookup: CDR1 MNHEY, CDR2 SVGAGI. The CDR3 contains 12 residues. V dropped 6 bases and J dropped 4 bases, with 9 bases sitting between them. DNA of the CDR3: TGTGCCAGCAGCACCCCCGGCACTGAAGCTTTCTTT. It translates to CASSTPGTEAFF.

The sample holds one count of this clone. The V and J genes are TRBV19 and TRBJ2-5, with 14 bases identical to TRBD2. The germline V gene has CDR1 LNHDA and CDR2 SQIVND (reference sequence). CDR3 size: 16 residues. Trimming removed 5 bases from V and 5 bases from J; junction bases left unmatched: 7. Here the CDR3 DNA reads TGTGCCAGTAGTCCTCCGGGACTAGCGGGGGTGGAGACCCAGTACTTC. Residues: CASSPPGLAGVETQYF. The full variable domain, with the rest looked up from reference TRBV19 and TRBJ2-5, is DGGITQSPKYLFRKEGQNVTLSCEQNLNHDAMYWYRQDPGQGLRLIYYSQIVNDFQKGDIAEGYSVSREKKESFPLTVTSAQKNPTAFYLCASSPPGLAGVETQYFGPGTRLLVL.

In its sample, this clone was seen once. CDR3 nucleotide sequence: TGTGCCAGTAGTATCTCAGGGCCTGGAAACACCATATATTTT. Translation gives CASSISGPGNTIYF. The V call is TRBV19, the J call TRBJ1-3, with D possibly matching TRBD1 (5 bases). CDR3 length: 14 amino acids. V gave up 3 bases and J gave up 2 bases, with 8 bases separating them. Germline CDR1 LNHDA, CDR2 SQIVND (reference sequence).

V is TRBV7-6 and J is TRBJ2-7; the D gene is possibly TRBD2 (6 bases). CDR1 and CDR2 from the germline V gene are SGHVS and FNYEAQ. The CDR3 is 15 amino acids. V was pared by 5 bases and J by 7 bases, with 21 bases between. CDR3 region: CASSHRGKGAGEQYF. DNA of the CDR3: TGTGCCAGCAGCCACCGGGGGAAAGGAGCGGGTGAGCAGTACTTC.

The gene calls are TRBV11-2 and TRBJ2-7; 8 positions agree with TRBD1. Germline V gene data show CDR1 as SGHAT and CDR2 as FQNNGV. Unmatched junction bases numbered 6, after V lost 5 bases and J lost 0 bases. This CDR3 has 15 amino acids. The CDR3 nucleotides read TGTGCCAGCAGCGGGGACAGGAAAAGCTCCTACGAGCAGTACTTC. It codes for CASSGDRKSSYEQYF.

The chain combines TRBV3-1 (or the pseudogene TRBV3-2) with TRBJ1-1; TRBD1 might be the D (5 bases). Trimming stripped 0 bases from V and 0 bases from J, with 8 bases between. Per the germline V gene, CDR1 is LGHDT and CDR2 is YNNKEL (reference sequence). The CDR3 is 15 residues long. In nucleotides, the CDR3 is TGTGCCAGCAGCCAAGAGTCAGGGATGAACACTGAAGCTTTCTTT. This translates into CASSQESGMNTEAFF.

CDR3 sequence: CASSSHREPLQPQHF. The CDR3 region has the DNA TGTGCCAGCAGTTCTCACAGGGAGCCTCTCCAGCCCCAGCATTTT. J is TRBJ1-5 and V is TRBV6-2 or TRBV6-3, with a weak D call TRBD1 (6 bases). CDR1 MNHEY and CDR2 SVGEGT come from the germline V gene. The ends were cut back, 4 bases at V and 7 bases at J, with 17 bases in the middle. This CDR3 is built from 15 residues.

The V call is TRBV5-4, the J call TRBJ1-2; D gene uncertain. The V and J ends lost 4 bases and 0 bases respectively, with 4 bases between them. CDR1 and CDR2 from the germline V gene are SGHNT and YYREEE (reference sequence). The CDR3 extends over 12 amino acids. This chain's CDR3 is CASSAANYGYTF. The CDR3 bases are TGTGCCAGCAGCGCGGCTAACTATGGCTACACCTTC.

The CDR3 DNA follows: TGTGCCACCAGCAGACAGGGGGCTGGAAACACCATATATTTT. Protein sequence: CATSRQGAGNTIYF. The rearrangement uses TRBV15 and TRBJ1-3, with 7 positions matching TRBD1. Germline CDR1 reads LNHNV; CDR2 reads YYDKDF (reference sequence). V was pared by 2 bases and J by 2 bases, with 0 bases of the junction left unmatched. CDR3 length equals 14 residues.

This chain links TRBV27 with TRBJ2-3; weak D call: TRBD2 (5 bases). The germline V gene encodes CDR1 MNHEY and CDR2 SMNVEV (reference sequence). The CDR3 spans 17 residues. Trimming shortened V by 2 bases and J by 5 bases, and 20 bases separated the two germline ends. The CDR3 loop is CASSLKVSASYVDTQYF. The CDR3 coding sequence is TGTGCCAGCAGTTTAAAGGTCTCGGCTAGCTATGTAGATACGCAGTATTTT.

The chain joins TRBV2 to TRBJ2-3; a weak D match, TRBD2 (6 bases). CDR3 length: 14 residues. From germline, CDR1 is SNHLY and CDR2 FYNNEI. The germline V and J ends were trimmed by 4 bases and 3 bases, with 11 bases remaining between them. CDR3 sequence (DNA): TGTGCCAGCAGTGTTGCGGGGCGGACAGATACGCAGTATTTT. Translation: CASSVAGRTDTQYF.

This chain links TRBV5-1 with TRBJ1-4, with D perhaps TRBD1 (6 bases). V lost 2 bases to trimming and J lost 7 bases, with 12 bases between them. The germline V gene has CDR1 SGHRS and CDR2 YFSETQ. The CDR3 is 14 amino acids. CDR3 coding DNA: TGCGCCAGCAGCTTTTCGGGGGGGCTTGAAAAACTGTTTTTT. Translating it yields CASSFSGGLEKLFF.